A single sample gave rise to the 4 T cell receptor beta chains below, sequenced in a study of blood T cell repertoires in COVID-19. Assay used: immunoSEQ multiplex PCR; TCRdb lists only in-frame clones, some missing. The sample records under 200,000 clones, 70% to 90% being singletons. Sequencing was performed on peripheral blood. Receptor source: a woman between 50 and 59 years old with COVID-19, enrolled during active disease.

The V and J genes are TRBV9 and TRBJ1-2; TRBD1 might be the D (5 bases). Trimming took off 0 bases at V and 3 bases at J, with 15 bases between the two ends. The CDR3 length is 16 residues. From germline, CDR1 is SGDLS and CDR2 YYNGEE. CDR3 residues: CASSVAGDRPHYGYTF. The CDR3 DNA reads TGTGCCAGCAGCGTAGCCGGAGACAGACCTCACTATGGCTACACCTTC.

The genes are TRBV19 and TRBJ2-5; TRBD1 aligns across 9 bases. Germline V gives CDR1 LNHDA, CDR2 SQIVND (reference sequence). V was clipped by 5 bases and J by 0 bases; unmatched bases: 7. CDR3 length equals 16 residues. The CDR3: CASSPRTGADQETQYF. DNA of the CDR3: TGTGCCAGTAGTCCGCGGACAGGGGCAGACCAAGAGACCCAGTACTTC.

The rearrangement links TRBV9 to TRBJ1-1; tentatively, D is TRBD1 (5 bases). V shed 4 bases and J shed 1 base, with 11 bases lying between them. CDR1 SGDLS and CDR2 YYNGEE come from the germline V gene. The CDR3 length is 14 residues. The CDR3 nucleotides are TGTGCCAGCAGCCCCCTCGACAGGAACACTGAAGCTTTCTTT. Translated: CASSPLDRNTEAFF.

This clone occurred once. The J gene is TRBJ2-5, the V gene TRBV30, with 8 bases matching TRBD1. V gave up 3 bases and J gave up 1 base; unmatched junction bases: 1. The CDR3 loop spans 13 amino acids. Per the germline V gene, CDR1 is GTSNPN and CDR2 is SVGIG (reference sequence). The CDR3 loop reads CAWSGTGQETQYF. For the CDR3, the DNA is TGTGCCTGGAGCGGGACAGGCCAAGAGACCCAGTACTTC.